A single sample is the source of the 29 T cell receptor beta chains below, sequenced in a study of prognosis after radiotherapy for stage I lung cancer. Amplification of the TCR beta CDR3 (from genomic DNA) was done by two-round multiplex PCR. TRBV and TRBJ genes each had their own specific primers in first-round PCR. TCRdb re-called the multiplex PCR reads with MiXCR, one entry per CDR3 protein. The table includes fewer than 50,000 distinct CDR3 sequences, about 24% detected once. The sequencing here drew on PBMCs, taken before or after stereotactic body radiation therapy (not recorded which). Receptors were obtained from a donor of 50 years or more with non-small cell lung cancer.

This clonotype was observed at least ten times. The chain couples TRBV2 to TRBJ1-5; maybe TRBD1 (6 bases). The V gene's germline CDR1 is SNHLY and CDR2 FYNNEI. The CDR3 covers 15 residues. V was pared by 4 bases and J by 4 bases, with 14 bases between. In nucleotides, the CDR3 is TGTGCCAGCAGTGGGGCAGGGGCGAAGAATCAGCCCCAGCATTTT. This codes for CASSGAGAKNQPQHF.

V is TRBV5-4 and J is TRBJ2-7, with 14 bases that match TRBD2. Trimming at V came to 9 bases and at J to 6 bases, leaving 11 bases not matched to a gene. Germline CDR1 SGHNT, CDR2 YYREEE (reference sequence). The CDR3 sequence is 15 residues long. CDR3 nucleotide sequence: TGTGCCAATCCGTCCGGACTAGCGGGAGGTTCCGAGCAGTACTTC. Translation: CANPSGLAGGSEQYF.

This clonotype was counted a single time. The chain carries TRBV5-4 and TRBJ1-1; D might be TRBD1 (5 bases). CDR1 SGHNT and CDR2 YYREEE come from the germline V gene (reference sequence). CDR3 length equals 14 residues. Trimming took off 4 bases at V and 5 bases at J, with 15 bases between the two ends. The CDR3 DNA sequence: TGTGCCAGCAGCGAAAATCAGGGTCGGACTGAAGCTTTCTTT. Translated: CASSENQGRTEAFF.

At least ten counts were recorded for this clonotype. The V call is TRBV4-2, the J call TRBJ1-6; TRBD1 aligns across 9 bases. V was pared by 0 bases and J by 7 bases, with 13 bases of the junction left unmatched. Germline V lookup: CDR1 LGHNA, CDR2 YNFKEQ. The CDR3 sequence is 19 residues long. Written as DNA, the CDR3 is TGTGCCAGCAGCCAAGATCCAAGCCTACAGGGGGCTCGGAATTCACCCCTCCACTTT. Its protein is CASSQDPSLQGARNSPLHF.

This clonotype was observed many times. The chain's CDR3 is CASSDRSSTDTQYF. CDR3 DNA: TGCGCCAGCAGCGACCGCTCTAGCACAGATACGCAGTATTTT. The rearrangement uses TRBV5-1 and TRBJ2-3; D is ambiguous. This CDR3 is built from 14 residues. The germline V and J ends were trimmed by 4 bases and 0 bases, with 9 bases remaining between them. Looked up from germline, CDR1 is SGHRS and CDR2 is YFSETQ.

This clonotype was recorded many times. The V call is TRBV3-1, the J call TRBJ2-1, with TRBD2 identical over 7 bases. This CDR3 has 13 amino acids. Germline V lookup: CDR1 LGHDT, CDR2 YNNKEL (reference sequence). V shed 3 bases and J 6 bases; nucleotides not matched to a gene: 2. The CDR3 sequence is CASSHAGANEQFF. CDR3 sequence (DNA): TGTGCCAGCAGCCATGCGGGAGCCAATGAGCAGTTCTTC.

Turning to this clonotype: This may stem from a read error, because a much larger clone lies one nucleotide away. The gene calls are TRBV7-2 and TRBJ2-3, with D maybe TRBD2 (6 bases). The CDR3 spans 15 residues. In germline, CDR1 is SGHTA, CDR2 FQGNSA. The CDR3 loop reads CATSLDGGTADTQYF. CDR3 in DNA: TGTGCCACCAGCTTGGACGGGGGAACCGCAGATACGCAGTATTTT.

This clonotype was seen repeatedly, ten times or more. V and J are TRBV29-1 and TRBJ2-1; TRBD1 agrees at 12 bases. The CDR3 has 14 amino acids. With 5 bases clipped from V and 8 bases from J, the junction kept 7 bases outside the gene matches. CDR1 and CDR2 from the germline V gene are SQVTM and ANQGSEA. This CDR3 is CSVLFGTGGHEQFF. In nucleotides, the CDR3 is TGCAGCGTTCTTTTCGGGACAGGGGGCCATGAGCAGTTCTTC.

This clonotype was observed at least ten times. This sequence joins TRBV3-1 and TRBJ2-1; D remains ambiguous. Germline CDR1 is LGHDT and CDR2 is YNNKEL (reference sequence). Trimming left V 1 base short and J 3 bases short, with 10 bases between. This CDR3 comprises 15 residues. CDR3 amino acids: CASSQVEQNYNEQFF. The CDR3 coding sequence is TGTGCCAGCAGCCAAGTAGAACAAAACTACAATGAGCAGTTCTTC.

V and J are TRBV5-4 and TRBJ1-2; TRBD1 agrees at 7 bases. In germline, CDR1 is SGHNT, CDR2 YYREEE (reference sequence). The CDR3 is 14 amino acids. J was trimmed by 4 bases and V by 1 base; bases with no gene match: 4. CDR3 nucleotides: TGTGCCAGCAGCTTGTATGGGACAGCCTATGGCTACACCTTC. Its protein product is CASSLYGTAYGYTF.

This clonotype was recorded a few times. A much larger clone lies one base from this, so it may be a read error. Likely a read error: the CDR3 ends without its conserved phenylalanine or tryptophan. The chain joins TRBV6-1 to TRBJ1-5; D is unclear. CDR3 length: 16 amino acids. The germline V gene encodes CDR1 MNHNS and CDR2 SASEGT. Trimming cost V 6 bases and J 3 bases, with 18 bases left between them. In DNA, the CDR3 is TGTGCCAGCAGCGCCCGAGCGGACGGCTACAATCAGCCCCAGCATCTT. Protein: CASSARADGYNQPQHL.

On this clonotype itself: It is likely a read error: a sequence one base away is far more abundant. The chain has TRBV6-2 or TRBV6-3 and TRBJ2-3; the match to TRBD2 covers 12 bases. Germline assignment: CDR1 MNHEY and CDR2 SVGEGT. The CDR3 covers 15 residues. The J segment lost 7 bases and the V segment lost 5 bases, leaving 7 bases of the junction unmatched. DNA for the CDR3: TGTGCCAGCAGTGACGGCGGACTAGCGGGAAATACGCAGTATTTT. Translation: CASSDGGLAGNTQYF.

This clonotype came up many times. The chain combines TRBV18 with TRBJ2-5; 7 bases agree with TRBD2. The CDR3 has 18 amino acids. CDR1 is KGHSH, CDR2 LQKENI, per germline. V lost 3 bases and J lost 5; bases outside the gene matches: 18. CDR3 amino acids: CASSPFGERGSTVETQYF. The CDR3 bases are TGTGCCAGCTCACCGTTCGGGGAGCGGGGCTCTACGGTGGAGACCCAGTACTTC.

This clonotype was seen ten or more times. V and J are TRBV30 and TRBJ2-7, with a weak D call TRBD2 (5 bases). From germline, CDR1 is GTSNPN and CDR2 SVGIG (reference sequence). The CDR3 loop spans 12 amino acids. Trimming left V 2 bases short and J 8 bases short, with 13 bases between. CDR3 DNA sequence: TGTGCCTGGAGTCGGGCGACCGGGAAGCAGTACTTC. As protein: CAWSRATGKQYF.

Turning to this clonotype: A far larger clone is only one base removed, so a read error is likely. This chain connects TRBV6-1 to TRBJ2-5; 12 bases are shared with TRBD2. The J call may be faulty, since TRBJ2-3 better matches the DNA end. Germline V gene lookup returns CDR1 MNHNS and CDR2 SASEGT. CDR3 length: 15 residues. CDR3 protein: CASSPSGGAEYTQYF. CDR3 DNA: TGTGCCAGCAGCCCTAGCGGGGGGGCGGAATATACGCAGTATTTT.

As for this clonotype: A much larger clone is a single base away; this may be a read error. CDR3 in DNA: TGCAGCGAAGGACAGGGGGCGAGAACTGAAGCTTTCTTT. Amino acids: CSEGQGARTEAFF. V is TRBV29-1 and J is TRBJ1-1; 11 bases align to TRBD1. Germline CDR1 is SQVTM and CDR2 is ANQGSEA. The V and J ends lost 7 bases and 5 bases, in that order; junction bases with no gene match: 6. The CDR3 is 13 residues long.

This clonotype was observed at least ten times. The chain uses TRBV5-1 and TRBJ1-6, with TRBD1 matching 8 bases. The germline gives CDR1 SGHRS, CDR2 YFSETQ. J lost 9 bases, V lost 4 bases, and 6 bases had no gene match. CDR3 length: 14 residues. CDR3 sequence (DNA): TGCGCCAGCAGCCTGGGACAGGAGTTTTCACCCCTCCACTTT. Its protein product is CASSLGQEFSPLHF.

About this clonotype: Possible read error: a much larger clone is one base away. The chain couples TRBV3-1 to TRBJ1-4; D not resolved. This CDR3 spans 14 amino acids. Germline-derived CDR1 and CDR2 are LGHDT and YNNKEL (reference sequence). The CDR3 loop reads CASGQGGFDEKLFF. CDR3 sequence (DNA): TGTGCCAGCGGCCAAGGTGGATTCGATGAAAAACTGTTTTTT.

As to this clonotype: This could be a read error, since a much larger clone is one nucleotide away. The chain links TRBV20-1 to TRBJ1-1; D gene unclear. V lost 5 bases, J lost 0 bases, and 13 bases lay in between. CDR1 and CDR2 from the germline V gene are DFQATT and SNEGSKA (reference sequence). The CDR3 runs 14 residues. CDR3 nucleotides: TGCAGTGCTCGGGATGACACCGTGAACACTGAAGCTTTCTTT. It yields the protein CSARDDTVNTEAFF.

Of note for this clonotype: This sequence may be a read error, since a much larger clone differs from it by one base. The rearrangement links TRBV25-1 to TRBJ1-4; D unclear. This CDR3 has 14 amino acids. Germline V gene sequence: CDR1 MGHDK, CDR2 SYGVNS. The CDR3 region is CTSSEYRGGEKLFF. CDR3 sequence (DNA): TGTACCAGCAGTGAATACCGGGGAGGTGAAAAACTGTTTTTT.

The J gene is TRBJ2-5, the V gene TRBV10-3; possibly TRBD2 for D (5 bases). From germline, CDR1 is ENHRY and CDR2 SYGVKD. V was trimmed by 3 bases and J by 5 bases, leaving 13 bases between them. The CDR3 runs 14 residues. CDR3 in amino acids: CAISETQPGETQYF. In nucleotides, the CDR3 is TGTGCCATCAGTGAAACTCAGCCGGGGGAGACCCAGTACTTC.

A few counts support this clonotype. The junction departs from germline at one end; a sequencing error may be responsible. The chain couples TRBV6-5 to TRBJ2-3; the D gene is possibly TRBD1 (6 bases). The CDR3 extends over 17 amino acids. CDR1 and CDR2 (germline): MNHEY, SVGAGI. The CDR3 DNA is TGTGCCAGCAGTTTCTCTTTGGCAGGGGCCGACACAGATACACAGTATTTT. Protein: CASSFSLAGADTDTQYF.

This clonotype appeared many times. The chain carries TRBV6-1 and TRBJ1-5; D is perhaps TRBD1 (5 bases). Germline CDR1 MNHNS, CDR2 SASEGT. Trimming took off 8 bases at V and 7 bases at J, with 18 bases between the two ends. This CDR3 contains 14 residues. CDR3 nucleotides: TGTGCCAGCTACCTTGGGGGAATAAACCAGCCCCAGCATTTT. Its protein is CASYLGGINQPQHF.

This clonotype has more than one count but fewer than ten. The junction departs from germline at one end; a sequencing error may be responsible. V gene TRBV7-8 combines with J gene TRBJ1-5; TRBD1 matches at 8 bases. The CDR3 runs to 21 residues. CDR1 is SGHVS, CDR2 FQNEAQ, per germline. The CDR3 DNA sequence: TGCGCCAGCGGCTTACGGGCCCGGGACAGGTCGAGGTGGGATAGCAATCAGCCCCAGCATTTT. Translating it yields CASGLRARDRSRWDSNQPQHF.

Turning to this clonotype: This may be a read error: a much more frequent sequence differs by one nucleotide. The chain carries TRBV12-3 or TRBV12-4 and TRBJ2-7; TRBD2 matches at 7 bases. V trimming: 6 bases; J trimming: 1 base; junction bases outside the gene matches: 9. The CDR3 has 15 residues. CDR3: CASSLCGGGSYEQYF. CDR3 DNA sequence: TGTGCCAGCAGCCTTTGTGGGGGGGGATCCTACGAGCAGTACTTC.

This clonotype was detected many times. The chain joins TRBV24-1 to TRBJ2-1; D is unclear. The CDR3 extends over 15 amino acids. Germline V lookup: CDR1 KGHDR, CDR2 SFDVKD. V was pared by 3 bases and J by 10 bases, with 18 bases between. The CDR3 loop reads CATSDPSRPGREQFF. CDR3 bases: TGTGCCACCAGTGATCCTTCCAGACCCGGACGGGAGCAGTTCTTC.

This clonotype has a count of ten or more. The chain combines TRBV20-1 with TRBJ1-3; TRBD1 is a possible D gene (5 bases). Looked up from germline, CDR1 is DFQATT and CDR2 is SNEGSKA (reference sequence). CDR3 size: 13 residues. V lost 6 bases to trimming and J lost 2 bases, with 11 bases between them. CDR3 residues: CSAPGPTGNTIYF. CDR3 sequence (DNA): TGCAGTGCCCCAGGGCCAACTGGAAACACCATATATTTT.

In this sample, this clonotype turned up many times. The chain is built from TRBV18 and TRBJ2-5, with 8 bases identical to TRBD2. The germline V gene encodes CDR1 KGHSH and CDR2 LQKENI. With 1 base clipped from V and 4 bases from J, the junction kept 8 bases outside the gene matches. There are 16 residues in the CDR3. The CDR3 DNA is TGTGCCAGCTCACCACGGCCGGGGGGGCTTGGAGAGACCCAGTACTTC. Its protein product is CASSPRPGGLGETQYF.

This clonotype was seen more than once but under ten times. This sequence joins TRBV20-1 and TRBJ2-3; TRBD2 aligns across 9 bases. Trimming took 0 bases from V and 5 from J; bases not matched to a gene: 9. The CDR3 runs to 16 residues. Germline V gene lookup returns CDR1 DFQATT and CDR2 SNEGSKA (reference sequence). The DNA of the CDR3 is TGCAGTGCTAGAGATATGCGTAGCGGGGGAGTAGATACGCAGTATTTT. As protein: CSARDMRSGGVDTQYF.